This TCR beta chain was recorded in a study of cytomegalovirus exposure and HLA in healthy donors (dated by TCRdb to the late 2010s). About the full investigation: In an earlier analysis of 550 to 750 of the donors, 250 to 300 Gb of sequence data and 100 million or so unique TCR beta sequences from about 190 million T cells were reported. A few DR-DQ haplotypes were treated as single units for association and clustering because of strong linkage in the cohort. Donor age, sex, ethnicity and CMV serostatus were compiled together with the repertoire data. Among the roughly 400 genotyped donors, approximately 77% belonged to the genetic ancestry cluster associated with self-reported Caucasian donors. On average, roughly 250,000 unique TCR beta nucleotide sequences were sequenced per donor among more than 350 genotyped donors of the cohort, with 15% to 20% of those sequences being non-productive. Rather than using new phenotypic data, the later analysis identified candidate immune exposures from TCR beta sequences and from how often those sequences occurred across donors. An earlier analysis of 500 to 750 of the donors applied high-throughput TCR beta sequencing to assess whether each TCR beta V gene segment acted as functional or pseudogenic. The aim of the study was to test whether cataloging public T cell receptors could identify signatures of past pathogen exposure. In addition to the first cohort of approximately 650 subjects, a separate validation cohort of some 120 different subjects was used. Every repertoire in the discovery cohort had been generated on one and the same sequencing platform. In a later analysis, previously published TCR beta repertoires from several hundred donors were re-analyzed and high-resolution HLA genotyping was added so that TCR occurrence patterns could be studied. Genome-wide SNP genotypes for about 65% of the roughly 670 donors were used in a later genetic analysis, which treated that subset as a discovery cohort. Approximately 310 gigabases of sequencing data and some 85 million unique TCR sequences were included in an early release covering around 650 HLA-typed donors. To predict cytomegalovirus infection status, the study combined high-throughput TCR immunosequencing, statistical association of individual TCRs with disease status, and machine learning. The study profiled the T cell repertoires of 500 to 800 subjects by immunosequencing and related them to cytomegalovirus serostatus. Typing coverage varied by locus: roughly 620-630 donors for A, B, C, DRB1 and DQB1; roughly 520 for DQA1; nearly 610 for DPA1; more than 450 for DPB1. HLA typing included class I and class II loci at four-digit resolution.

About this clone: Its antigen is currently not known. The sample holds no much larger clone one base away, and base qualities are not on file.

The cohort comprised several hundred healthy bone marrow donors. Cohort members were all nominally healthy when sampled, although unrecorded immune exposures were likely present. The donor tested CMV seronegative, placing the donor among the 352 seronegative members of the cohort. A peripheral blood sample was provided by each donor, and peripheral blood mononuclear cells were used for TCR beta sequencing. Genomic DNA was extracted from the blood cell samples with the Qiagen DNeasy Blood Extraction Kit. Libraries were prepared through the immunoSEQ multiplex PCR assay. A mixture of 60 forward primers for TCR Vbeta segments and 13 reverse primers for TCR Jbeta segments was used in the multiplex PCR. The CDR3 region of rearranged TCR beta genes was amplified from genomic DNA with a multiplex PCR assay. On the Illumina HiSeq System, the amplified TCR beta libraries were sequenced as 87-base-pair reads. The authors' analysis ran thus. In a later analysis, tens of millions of unique TCR beta chains were counted across the 650 to 750 repertoires, and approximately 11 million of these chains were shared by at least two donors. Raw reads were error-corrected and collapsed into unique sequences by a nearest-neighbor algorithm in which closely related sequences were merged to remove PCR and sequencing errors. V, D and J gene segments were assigned by aligning CDR3 sequences to IMGT reference sequences. Each retained sequence needed at least a six-nucleotide match to both a V gene segment and a J gene segment. A rearrangement counted as productive if the CDR3 had no stop codons and remained in frame with V and J, and every other rearrangement counted as non-productive. Following IMGT convention, CDR3 was defined as the stretch from the second conserved V-encoded cysteine up to the conserved J-encoded phenylalanine. In an earlier analysis of around 570 of the donors, sequences lacking an unambiguous match to a single V gene segment were excluded. An earlier analysis of several hundred of the donors classified V segments as functional when productive rearrangements were above 56.7% and as segregating when the standard deviation between donors was above 5%. To diagnose cytomegalovirus status from the catalog of TCR beta chain sequences, a statistical classification framework was built. A later analysis assigned V and J genes by comparing TCR nucleotide sequences with IMGT/GENE-DB human TR gene sequences. A later analysis assigned CDR3 sequences and most-parsimonious VDJ recombination scenarios with the TCRdist pipeline. In a later analysis, each TCR beta chain was defined by its CDR3 amino acid sequence together with its V-gene family, and reads without a unique V-gene family were excluded. To address suspected cross-contamination and a sequencing artifact, a later analysis removed 592 highly shared, low-generation-probability nucleotide sequences. In a later analysis, a clonal expansion index was calculated for each public chain from normalized within-repertoire ranks of inferred template counts. Generation probabilities in a later analysis came from a VDJ recombination model fitted to out-of-frame rearrangements, and those results were checked against IGoR. In a later analysis, hypergeometric tests were used to score TCR-TCR, TCR-HLA and TCR-CMV co-occurrence, with a repertoire-size bias correction applied to TCR pairs. False discovery rates were estimated in a later analysis by permuting HLA or CMV assignments 20 times. In a later analysis, co-occurring TCRs were grouped using DBSCAN, with TCRdist sequence similarity added in when clustering inside HLA-allele-positive subsets. Repertoires with fewer than 30,000 or more than 120,000 public chains were left out of co-occurrence clustering, as were about 5 repertoires with anomalous nucleotide sharing. This is the immuneACCESS table as TCRdb keeps it, with only in-frame sequences that have V and J called. A part of the clones is gone; compared with another copy, unresolved V genes explain less than half, and the rest is unexplained. V and J calls plus clone size are reproduced from that table; the DNA served to infer D and trimming. Within this sample are fewer than 200,000 clones, with approximately 80% of them counted one time only. Roughly 0.5% of the sample is held by the ten biggest clonotypes.

General findings and caveats noted by the study authors: In a later genetic analysis, fewer N-insertions in productive TCRs were reported among donors in an Asian-associated ancestry cluster than the approximately 710-donor mean. V-gene and J-gene trimming of TCR beta chains was associated with a missense DCLRE1C variant in a later genetic analysis, and the association was replicated in an independent cohort. An earlier analysis of some 590 of the donors showed that most TCR beta V segments appeared in productive rearrangements either about 87% or about 30% of the time, which broadly matched IMGT annotations. Roughly uniform sequencing depth across donors was assumed in presence/absence analyses, although this assumption may not hold. A further reported finding was that TCR beta sequences accurately predicted the HLA-A and HLA-B alleles for most subjects in the first cohort. The study gave a list of some 150 TCR beta chains associated with cytomegalovirus. According to a later analysis, TCR association rates differed among HLA loci, with DRB1 alleles showing the most associated TCRs and HLA-C alleles showing the fewest. Correlated functional status among segregating V segments might be attributable to linkage disequilibrium, but an unknown experimental factor could not be ruled out. Because the 87-base-pair reads could not distinguish some IMGT-functional V segments, including TRBV6-2 and TRBV6-3, those segments were excluded. A group of highly shared sequence variants was considered likely to be a technical artifact of the sequencing pipeline. Immune exposure information for the cohort was limited to CMV serostatus. When HLA alleles, especially DR and DQ, strongly co-occurred, attributing TCR associations to individual alleles was difficult. A later analysis found that HLA-associated TCR beta chains were more clonally expanded and had lower generation probabilities than equally common non-associated chains. Most TCR sequences were seen in very few donors, while some public TCRs were found in many individuals. According to a later analysis, most CMV-associated TCR beta chains appeared to be HLA-restricted, and the HLA associations seemed to be driven largely by CMV exposure. Three of the identified cytomegalovirus-associated TCR beta chains were confirmed in vitro to be specific for cytomegalovirus antigens. According to a later analysis, parvovirus B19, influenza, CMV and Epstein-Barr virus appeared linked to several top co-occurrence clusters. It was suggested by the authors that the approach could potentially be generalized to other disease states and immunological phenotypes. A later analysis associated 16,951 TCR beta sequences with specific HLA alleles at a false discovery rate of 0.05. In both the original and validation cohorts, the classifier was reported to diagnose cytomegalovirus status with high specificity and sensitivity. This cohort had only TCR beta chains sequenced, and the lack of alpha or paired-chain data limited which features could be detected. Because counts were too low, roughly 16 rarely observed V segments, including chromosome 9 orphons, were left out of the earlier analysis of a few hundred of the donors. HLA typing was unavailable for some donors at each locus, so association tests used only the typed subset.

The germline V gene specifies SNHLY as CDR1 and FYNNEI as CDR2. At the junction V is shortened by 2 bases and J by 4 bases; bases outside the gene matches: 3. The CDR3 runs 15 amino acids, cysteine and phenylalanine included. Of all the DNA, just the CDR3 is kept, 45 bases in frame from base 1. The chain employs TRBV2 and TRBJ1-2; TRBD1 matches 11 bases in the middle. The sequenced sample consisted of PBMCs. The TCR originated in a woman in her fifties or sixties in good health and CMV-seronegative. The CDR3 protein: CASSETGTGGYGYTF. The DNA sequence reads TGTGCCAGCAGTGAAACTGGGACAGGGGGCTATGGCTACACCTTC.